The 24 T cell receptor beta chains given below trace back to one sample, sequenced in a study of blood T cell repertoires in COVID-19. This table comes from immunoSEQ multiplex PCR, and its TCRdb copy is limited to in-frame clones, with some not included. This sample has about 95,000 clones, with roughly 80% found just once. Input material: peripheral blood. Every receptor here comes from an elderly man with active or convalescent COVID-19.

V and J are TRBV7-8 and TRBJ1-2, with D perhaps matching TRBD1 (5 bases). From germline, CDR1 is SGHVS and CDR2 FQNEAQ. The CDR3 contains 15 residues. Deletions cut 2 bases from V and 7 bases from J, with 17 bases between. The CDR3 DNA is TGTGCCAGCAGCTTAAAGAGGCAGGGTTCGGCTGGCTACACCTTC. It is translated as CASSLKRQGSAGYTF.

This clone appeared once. The chain links TRBV7-2 to TRBJ1-2; 9 bases match TRBD1. This CDR3 spans 13 amino acids. The junction had 3 bases not matched to a gene; V was cut back by 1 base and J by 9 bases. Germline V CDR1 and CDR2: SGHTA, FQGNSA. The CDR3 bases are TGTGCCAGCAGCTTAGGGGACAGGGTTAGCTACACCTTC. It encodes CASSLGDRVSYTF. Variable domain in full (rest from reference TRBV7-2 and TRBJ1-2): GAGVSQSPSNKVTEKGKDVELRCDPISGHTALYWYRQSLGQGLEFLIYFQGNSAPDKSGLPSDRFSAERTGGSVSTLTIQRTQQEDSAVYLCASSLGDRVSYTFGSGTRLTVV.

This rearrangement joins TRBV7-9 to TRBJ1-2; no firm D call. CDR1 is SEHNR, CDR2 FQNEAQ, per germline (reference sequence). V lost 1 base and J 8 bases, leaving 11 bases between the germline ends. The CDR3 runs 13 residues. The CDR3 here is CASSLDQRRGYTF. CDR3 nucleotides: TGTGCCAGCAGCTTAGACCAAAGGAGGGGCTACACCTTC.

This sequence joins TRBV18 and TRBJ2-6; D may be TRBD2 (5 bases). CDR1 and CDR2 from the germline V gene are KGHSH and LQKENI. This CDR3 has 14 residues. Trimming cost V 5 bases and J 1 base, with 6 bases left between them. This CDR3 is CASSSGSGANVLTF. The CDR3 region has the DNA TGTGCCAGCTCAAGCGGTTCTGGGGCCAACGTCCTGACTTTC.

The chain carries TRBV6-2 or TRBV6-3 and TRBJ1-3; tentatively, D is TRBD1 (6 bases). This CDR3 comprises 16 residues. V was trimmed by 0 bases and J by 0 bases, leaving 9 bases between them. Germline V lookup: CDR1 MNHEY, CDR2 SVGEGT. CDR3 sequence reads: CASSYSGTTSGNTIYF. The CDR3 region has the DNA TGTGCCAGCAGTTACTCCGGGACAACCTCTGGAAACACCATATATTTT.

The chain recombines TRBV19 with TRBJ1-2; unclear D gene. V lost 6 bases to trimming and J lost 4 bases, with 15 bases between them. Germline assignment: CDR1 LNHDA and CDR2 SQIVND (reference sequence). The CDR3 consists of 14 residues. Here the CDR3 DNA reads TGTGCCAGTAGATACGGAGGAGGAGCCTATGGCTACACCTTC. This gives the protein CASRYGGGAYGYTF.

The genes are TRBV5-4 and TRBJ2-1; tentative D call: TRBD2 (5 bases). V was pared by 0 bases and J by 7 bases, with 14 bases between. The CDR3 spans 15 residues. Germline CDR1 reads SGHNT; CDR2 reads YYREEE (reference sequence). DNA for the CDR3: TGTGCCAGCAGCTTGGAAGGCACTAGGAGGAATGAGCAGTTCTTC. It translates to CASSLEGTRRNEQFF.

The chain links TRBV5-4 to TRBJ2-6, with D possibly TRBD1 on 7 matching bases. CDR1 is SGHNT, CDR2 YYREEE, per germline (reference sequence). This CDR3 contains 16 residues. V was shortened by 3 bases and J by 2 bases, with 12 bases between the two germline ends. The CDR3 DNA reads as TGTGCCAGCAGCTCCCCAGGGGGGCCTGGGGCCAACGTCCTGACTTTC. This encodes CASSSPGGPGANVLTF.

This clone has a handful of counts. The rearrangement uses TRBV20-1 and TRBJ1-2, with 7 positions matching TRBD1. The V segment lost 5 bases and the J segment 10 bases; nucleotides outside the gene matches: 7. The V gene's germline CDR1 is DFQATT and CDR2 SNEGSKA (reference sequence). The CDR3 covers 11 residues. The CDR3 spells CSAYPGTVYTF. Written as DNA, the CDR3 is TGCAGTGCTTATCCCGGGACAGTCTACACCTTC.

J is TRBJ2-5 and V is TRBV7-2, with 7 bases aligning to TRBD1. V lost 6 bases, J lost 4 bases, and 5 bases stayed unmatched. Germline values: CDR1 SGHTA, CDR2 FQGNSA. CDR3 length: 13 amino acids. The CDR3 DNA reads as TGTGCCAGCAGAACCCCAGGGGGAGAGACCCAGTACTTC. It translates to CASRTPGGETQYF.

CDR3 sequence: CASGLVLGGQGSGANVLTF. The CDR3 nucleotides read TGTGCTAGTGGTTTGGTTCTGGGGGGACAGGGATCTGGGGCCAACGTCCTGACTTTC. The chain has TRBV12-5 and TRBJ2-6; 9 nucleotides align to TRBD1. There are 19 residues in the CDR3. Germline-derived CDR1 and CDR2 are LGHNT and FRNRAP. Losses at the gene ends were 0 bases for V and 1 base for J; bases not matched to a gene: 7. Drawing the rest from reference TRBV12-5 and TRBJ2-6, the complete variable domain is DARVTQTPRHKVTEMGQEVTMRCQPILGHNTVFWYRQTMMQGLELLAYFRNRAPLDDSGMPKDRFSAEMPDATLATLKIQPSEPRDSAVYFCASGLVLGGQGSGANVLTFGAGSRLTVL.

The chain carries TRBV4-2 and TRBJ1-1; D is uncertain. CDR1 and CDR2 (germline): LGHNA, YNFKEQ. The CDR3 is 13 residues long. Trimming took off 4 bases at V and 6 bases at J, with 12 bases between the two ends. CDR3 in amino acids: CASSPTEVAEAFF. The CDR3, as DNA: TGTGCCAGCAGCCCTACTGAGGTAGCTGAAGCTTTCTTT.

This chain links TRBV10-1 with TRBJ1-2, with D possibly TRBD1 on 5 matching bases. V lost 0 bases to trimming and J lost 6 bases, with 11 bases between them. The germline CDR1 and CDR2 sequences are WNHNN and SYGVQD (reference sequence). The CDR3 consists of 14 residues. As DNA, the CDR3 is TGCGCCAGCAGTGAGTCGGGCAGGGCTCATGGCTACACCTTC. It specifies CASSESGRAHGYTF.

The chain has TRBV7-2 and TRBJ2-3; D is uncertain. The germline V gene has CDR1 SGHTA and CDR2 FQGNSA. V lost 3 bases and J 2 bases, leaving 6 bases between the germline ends. The CDR3 extends over 13 amino acids. The CDR3 sequence is CASSFVYTDTQYF. The CDR3 DNA is TGTGCCAGCAGCTTTGTCTACACAGATACGCAGTATTTT.

The DNA for the CDR3 is TGTGCCAGCAGCCCCGTCCGGGGGGTAAATGAAAAACTGTTTTTT. Protein sequence: CASSPVRGVNEKLFF. The chain recombines TRBV7-8 with TRBJ1-4; maybe TRBD1 (5 bases). The CDR3 covers 15 residues. The germline gives CDR1 SGHVS, CDR2 FQNEAQ. V lost 5 bases to trimming and J lost 5 bases, with 15 bases between them.

This chain connects TRBV12-3 or TRBV12-4 to TRBJ2-5; 7 bases are shared with TRBD2. The CDR3 is 13 residues long. V was pared by 5 bases and J by 5 bases, with 5 bases of the junction left unmatched. CDR3 amino acids: CASSVRGRETQYF. DNA for the CDR3: TGTGCCAGCAGTGTGCGGGGGAGGGAGACCCAGTACTTC.

This sequence joins TRBV5-1 and TRBJ2-6; tentative D call: TRBD1 (5 bases). Trimming took 0 bases from V and 0 from J, leaving 7 bases between them. This CDR3 comprises 16 residues. Germline V gene lookup returns CDR1 SGHRS and CDR2 YFSETQ. CDR3 sequence: CASSLARASGANVLTF. CDR3 coding DNA: TGCGCCAGCAGCTTGGCCAGGGCCTCTGGGGCCAACGTCCTGACTTTC.

This chain uses TRBV19 with TRBJ1-2, with 7 nucleotides matching TRBD1. Trimming took 3 bases from V and 3 from J; bases not matched to a gene: 10. The CDR3 runs to 16 residues. Looked up from germline, CDR1 is LNHDA and CDR2 is SQIVND (reference sequence). The CDR3 reads CASSIDTRTGDYGYTF. In nucleotides, the CDR3 is TGTGCCAGTAGTATCGATACCCGGACAGGCGACTATGGCTACACCTTC.

This clone was found a few times. The rearrangement links TRBV11-1 to TRBJ1-3; D gene ambiguous. Germline CDR1 and CDR2: SGHAT and FQDESV (reference sequence). Trimming cost V 3 bases and J 0 bases, with 9 bases left between them. The length of the CDR3 is 15 residues. The CDR3: CASSLEGGSGNTIYF. The CDR3 coding sequence is TGTGCCAGCAGCTTGGAAGGAGGCTCTGGAAACACCATATATTTT.

J is TRBJ2-7 and V is TRBV11-2, with D possibly TRBD1 on 6 matching bases. Trimming cost V 6 bases and J 5 bases, with 17 bases left between them. The germline CDR1 and CDR2 sequences are SGHAT and FQNNGV. The CDR3 is 14 amino acids. The DNA for the CDR3 is TGTGCCAGCAGGCGGACAGCCGGTCTCGACGAGCAGTACTTC. Translating gives CASRRTAGLDEQYF.

This clone was seen once. This CDR3 reads CASLGGQTGGGYTF. CDR3 DNA: TGTGCCTCGCTAGGGGGACAAACAGGGGGCGGCTACACCTTC. The chain is built from TRBV7-9 and TRBJ1-2; 9 bases align to TRBD1. Germline CDR1 SEHNR, CDR2 FQNEAQ (reference sequence). V shed 11 bases, J shed 8 bases, and the junction held 15 bases outside the gene matches. This CDR3 contains 14 residues.

This chain links TRBV12-5 with TRBJ2-3, with 9 nucleotides matching TRBD2. Trimming removed 0 bases from V and 4 bases from J; junction bases left unmatched: 14. Germline V lookup: CDR1 LGHNT, CDR2 FRNRAP. This CDR3 has 19 amino acids. The CDR3 DNA sequence: TGTGCTAGTGGTTTGGTCGTGGGGGTTCCTAGCGGGGTGTCAGATACGCAGTATTTT. This sequence encodes CASGLVVGVPSGVSDTQYF. Full variable domain (rest looked up from reference TRBV12-5 and TRBJ2-3): DARVTQTPRHKVTEMGQEVTMRCQPILGHNTVFWYRQTMMQGLELLAYFRNRAPLDDSGMPKDRFSAEMPDATLATLKIQPSEPRDSAVYFCASGLVVGVPSGVSDTQYFGPGTRLTVL.

The table lists this clone with a few counts. V and J are TRBV27 and TRBJ1-1; 9 nucleotides align to TRBD1. The CDR3 is 15 residues long. From germline, CDR1 is MNHEY and CDR2 SMNVEV (reference sequence). Losses at the gene ends were 8 bases for V and 0 bases for J; bases not matched to a gene: 7. The CDR3 loop reads CASRTRDRVNTEAFF. Here the CDR3 DNA reads TGTGCCAGCCGTACGAGGGACAGGGTGAACACTGAAGCTTTCTTT.

The V and J genes are TRBV2 and TRBJ2-7; maybe TRBD2 (7 bases). V lost 2 bases, J lost 3 bases, and 14 bases lay in between. CDR1 is SNHLY, CDR2 FYNNEI, per germline. This CDR3 is 15 amino acids long. The CDR3 region is CASSELGGRNYEQYF. For the CDR3, the DNA is TGTGCCAGCAGTGAATTGGGGGGGCGGAACTACGAGCAGTACTTC.